The 8 T cell receptor beta chains reported below all come from one sample, sequenced in a study of blood T cell repertoires in COVID-19. The assay was immunoSEQ multiplex PCR, and TCRdb's table has in-frame clones only and misses some. This table holds some 250,000 clones, over 75% found once. Sequences were obtained from peripheral blood. These receptors were obtained from a woman in her twenties or thirties with acute or convalescent COVID-19.

CDR3 nucleotide sequence: TGTGCCAGCAGACTTGGACAGAACACTGAAGCTTTCTTT. Its protein product is CASRLGQNTEAFF. The V gene is TRBV3-1 (or the pseudogene TRBV3-2), the J gene TRBJ1-1, with D perhaps matching TRBD1 (5 bases). Trimming took 6 bases from V and 1 from J, leaving 9 bases between them. This CDR3 has 13 amino acids. Per germline, CDR1 LGHDT and CDR2 YNNKEL (reference sequence).

This clone showed up just a few times. This chain uses TRBV18 with TRBJ2-6; 13 nucleotides line up with TRBD2. V lost 0 bases to trimming and J lost 4 bases; unmatched junction nucleotides: 9. There are 20 residues in the CDR3. Germline V gene data show CDR1 as KGHSH and CDR2 as LQKENI. CDR3 protein: CASSPPYGLAGVEGANVLTF. CDR3 bases: TGTGCCAGCTCACCACCCTATGGACTAGCGGGAGTGGAAGGGGCCAACGTCCTGACTTTC.

This chain uses TRBV16 with TRBJ2-3; TRBD1 agrees at 8 bases. The V gene's germline CDR1 is KGHSY and CDR2 FQNENV. V trimming: 2 bases; J trimming: 2 bases; junction bases outside the gene matches: 6. This CDR3 spans 16 amino acids. The CDR3 DNA reads TGTGCCAGCAGCCAAGCCGGGACAGGAGTCACAGATACGCAGTATTTT. Translating it yields CASSQAGTGVTDTQYF.

This clone has a single count. The chain carries TRBV6-5 and TRBJ2-7; perhaps TRBD1 as D (6 bases). V dropped 6 bases and J dropped 2 bases, with 11 bases sitting between them. The CDR3 is 13 amino acids. Looked up from germline, CDR1 is MNHEY and CDR2 is SVGAGI. CDR3 DNA sequence: TGTGCCAGCAGAACACCAGGGGCCTACGAGCAGTACTTC. Its protein is CASRTPGAYEQYF.

This chain joins TRBV5-4 and TRBJ2-1; TRBD1 aligns across 9 bases. The CDR3 runs to 15 residues. Germline CDR1 is SGHNT and CDR2 is YYREEE (reference sequence). With V trimmed by 4 bases and J by 6 bases, 8 bases remained unmatched. The CDR3 nucleotides read TGTGCCAGCAGCCCTGCTAGGACAGGGGCCAATGAGCAGTTCTTC. It yields the protein CASSPARTGANEQFF.

This clone turned up a few times. The chain is built from TRBV7-2 and TRBJ2-2; possibly TRBD2 for D (6 bases). The V end lost 1 base, the J end lost 8 bases, and 20 bases lay between the germline ends. This CDR3 contains 17 residues. Germline CDR1 is SGHTA and CDR2 is FQGNSA. CDR3 sequence reads: CASSLGAGSGLIGELFF. DNA for the CDR3: TGTGCCAGCAGCTTAGGGGCGGGTAGCGGATTAATTGGGGAGCTGTTTTTT.

This chain connects TRBV18 to TRBJ1-5; weak D call: TRBD1 (5 bases). The CDR3 runs 13 residues. V gave up 0 bases and J gave up 6 bases, with 6 bases separating them. Germline CDR1 reads KGHSH; CDR2 reads LQKENI. CDR3 sequence: CASSPPGVQPQHF. CDR3 DNA sequence: TGTGCCAGCTCACCACCAGGGGTTCAGCCCCAGCATTTT.

This clone was counted once. V and J are TRBV7-3 and TRBJ2-2; the match to TRBD1 covers 7 bases. Trimming at V came to 5 bases and at J to 3 bases, leaving 6 bases not matched to a gene. The germline CDR1 and CDR2 sequences are SGHTA and FQGTGA. The CDR3 is 15 amino acids. CDR3 sequence: CASSRDRLDTGELFF. The CDR3 DNA is TGTGCCAGCAGCCGGGACAGATTAGACACCGGGGAGCTGTTTTTT.